These T cell receptor beta chains were read from a single sample in a study of blood T cell repertoires in COVID-19. Method: immunoSEQ multiplex PCR; TCRdb's copy keeps in-frame clones and lacks some. The profile covers about 260,000 clones, with over 80% appearing a single time and about 1.6% taken by the ten largest. The sequenced material came from peripheral blood. All receptors derive from a woman aged 40 to 49 who had recovered from COVID-19. CDR3s include the opening cysteine and the closing phenylalanine or tryptophan. The D gene is left open where the match is weak. Rows may omit the clone size; those that give it use once, few, many or a size class.

TRBV7-8,TRBJ2-7,-,-,TGTGCCAGCAGCCACGGCTTGGGCGCAACGCAGTACTTC,CASSHGLGATQYF
TRBV30,TRBJ2-7,TRBD2,-,TGTGCCTGGAGCCGGGGGGTCCCCATCTACGAGCAGTACTTC,CAWSRGVPIYEQYF
TRBV10-3,TRBJ2-7,TRBD1,few,TGTGCCATCAGACAGGGGATAGAGGCCTACGAGCAGTACTTC,CAIRQGIEAYEQYF
TRBV4-2,TRBJ1-1,-,-,TGTGCCAGCAGCCAAAGGGAGGGGTCCACTGAAGCTTTCTTT,CASSQREGSTEAFF
TRBV11-2,TRBJ1-2,TRBD1,-,TGTGCCAGCAGCCCGGACAGGGCAGGGAGATATGGCTACACCTTC,CASSPDRAGRYGYTF
TRBV19,TRBJ1-5,-,-,TGTGCCAGTAGTTGGACAGTGAGCAATCAGCCCCAGCATTTT,CASSWTVSNQPQHF
TRBV29-1,TRBJ1-2,-,once,TGCAGCGTTGGAAGTAGTAGGAGCTATGGCTACACCTTC,CSVGSSRSYGYTF
TRBV2,TRBJ1-1,-,-,TGTGCCCCCCTCGGGAACACTGAAGCTTTCTTT,CAPLGNTEAFF
TRBV12-2,TRBJ1-4,-,few,TGTGCAAGTCGCTTAGCGTCTCGACAGGGGTTTGAAAAACTGTTTTTT,CASRLASRQGFEKLFF
TRBV7-9,TRBJ1-1,TRBD1,-,TGTGCCAGCAGAGGACCTACAGGGGCAAAAAGGGTAGGCACTGAAGCTTTCTTT,CASRGPTGAKRVGTEAFF
TRBV4-1,TRBJ2-5,-,-,TGCGCCAGCAGCCCGCGGACAATCAGGGAGACCCAGTACTTC,CASSPRTIRETQYF
TRBV10-2,TRBJ2-1,-,few,TGCGCCAGCAGCCTGTACAATGAGCAGTTCTTC,CASSLYNEQFF
TRBV12-3/TRBV12-4,TRBJ1-5,-,-,TGTGCCAGCAGTTTTTTCATCCCACAGCCCCAGCATTTT,CASSFFIPQPQHF
TRBV9,TRBJ1-1,-,-,TGTGCCAGCAGTCCTCAGGGGAGGGGGTCCGAAGCTTTCTTT,CASSPQGRGSEAFF
TRBV18,TRBJ1-3,TRBD1,-,TGTGCCAGCTCCTCCAAGGGGACAGGCTCTGGAAACACCATATATTTT,CASSSKGTGSGNTIYF
TRBV19,TRBJ2-5,TRBD1,once,TGTGCCAGTAGTCGGGGGACAGGGGGCACCCAGTACTTC,CASSRGTGGTQYF
TRBV7-2,TRBJ2-7,TRBD1,-,TGTGCCAGCAGCCCCTTCCCCGGGACAGTCTACGAGCAGTACTTC,CASSPFPGTVYEQYF
TRBV6-2/TRBV6-3,TRBJ2-7,-,-,TGTGCCAGCAGTTACCCAAAGGGAGGGGGTCGCTACGAGCAGTACTTC,CASSYPKGGGRYEQYF
TRBV3-1/TRBV3-2,TRBJ1-2,-,-,TGTGCCAGCAGCCAAGATCTCCTAGGCTATGGCTACACCTTC,CASSQDLLGYGYTF
TRBV4-1,TRBJ1-1,-,-,TGCGCCAGCAGTCAGGGGAGGAACACTGAAGCTTTCTTT,CASSQGRNTEAFF
TRBV27,TRBJ2-3,-,-,TGTGCCAGCAGTCCGCGGGCCCAAGATACGCAGTATTTT,CASSPRAQDTQYF
TRBV10-2,TRBJ2-3,TRBD2,-,TGCGCCAGCAGACTAGCGGGGATAGATACGCAGTATTTT,CASRLAGIDTQYF
TRBV10-3,TRBJ1-1,-,-,TGTGCCATCAGTGACAGGGTCGGAACTGAAGCTTTCTTT,CAISDRVGTEAFF
TRBV15,TRBJ2-4,TRBD1,-,TGTGCCACCAGCAGCGACAGGGGCGGCATTCAGTACTTC,CATSSDRGGIQYF
TRBV15,TRBJ1-2,TRBD1,-,TGTGCCACCAGCAGAGGGCCTACAGGGGGCTATGGCTACACCTTC,CATSRGPTGGYGYTF
TRBV9,TRBJ1-1,TRBD1,-,TGTGCCAGCAGCGTAGGGGACAGGGGAATTACGGACACTGAAGCTTTCTTT,CASSVGDRGITDTEAFF
TRBV2,TRBJ1-2,TRBD1,-,TGTGCCAGCAAGGGGACAGGAGCTTATGGCTACACCTTC,CASKGTGAYGYTF
TRBV9,TRBJ2-2,-,once,TGTGCCAGCAGCGTAGCTACCACCGGGGAGCTGTTTTTT,CASSVATTGELFF
TRBV24-1,TRBJ2-1,TRBD1,-,TGTGCCACCAGTGATTCCGACAGGGGTCTGTCAGGGAATGAGCAGTTCTTC,CATSDSDRGLSGNEQFF
TRBV10-3,TRBJ1-5,-,-,TGTGCCATCAGTGACAGTAATCATCAGCCCCAGCATTTT,CAISDSNHQPQHF
TRBV28,TRBJ1-1,-,once,TGTGCCAGCGGTAGGGGGAGCACTGAAGCTTTCTTT,CASGRGSTEAFF
TRBV27,TRBJ2-7,TRBD1,-,TGTGCCAGCAGCCACAGGGGGCAATACGAGCAGTACTTC,CASSHRGQYEQYF
TRBV9,TRBJ2-5,TRBD2,-,TGTGCCAGCAGCTCGGGACTAGCGGTGGAGACCCAGTACTTC,CASSSGLAVETQYF
TRBV9,TRBJ2-7,-,-,TGTGCCAGCAGCGTAGCTGGGGGCTACTCCTACGAGCAGTACTTC,CASSVAGGYSYEQYF
TRBV5-1,TRBJ2-1,TRBD2,-,TGCGCCAGCAGCGCCGGACTAGCGGGGGACTACAATGAGCAGTTCTTC,CASSAGLAGDYNEQFF
TRBV5-1,TRBJ1-1,TRBD1,-,TGCGCCAGCAGCTTGGGGGACAGGGGCATGAACACTGAAGCTTTCTTT,CASSLGDRGMNTEAFF
TRBV6-4,TRBJ2-3,-,-,TGTGCCAGCAGCGGACAGCCAGCTAGCACAGATACGCAGTATTTT,CASSGQPASTDTQYF
TRBV7-9,TRBJ1-2,-,-,TGTGCCAGCCGACCCCCCGGAGCCTTAGGGGGTTATGGCTACACCTTC,CASRPPGALGGYGYTF
TRBV5-4,TRBJ2-5,TRBD1,-,TGTGCCAGCAGCTCCAAGACAGGGAAACTCCAAGAGACCCAGTACTTC,CASSSKTGKLQETQYF
TRBV18,TRBJ1-1,-,-,TGTGCCAGCTCGCCAAGCAGGGCCCAATTACCGAACACTGAAGCTTTCTTT,CASSPSRAQLPNTEAFF